This T cell receptor beta chain was found in a study of cytomegalovirus exposure and HLA in healthy donors. Here immunoSEQ multiplex PCR was the method, and the copy in TCRdb shows in-frame clones only, minus some. Seen here are 150,000 or so clones, approximately 80% observed once, and the top ten hold around 2.4%. Notes on the study in general: Three chains linked to CMV were shown in vitro to be specific for CMV antigens. The finding came from a later analysis; first-cohort TCR clusters tended to co-occur in the 110 or so validation repertoires. It was reported that the classifier diagnosed cytomegalovirus status with high specificity and sensitivity in both the original and validation cohorts. Altogether, 150 to 200 TCR beta chains were recorded as cytomegalovirus-associated.

Regarding this clone: The antigen is unknown.

This CDR3 has 14 residues. The J segment lost 2 bases and the V segment lost 3 bases, leaving 3 bases of the junction unmatched. CDR1 MNHNS and CDR2 SASEGT come from the germline V gene. The sequenced sample consisted of PBMCs. The J gene is TRBJ1-2, the V gene TRBV6-1; 7 positions match TRBD1. This TCR was sampled from a man younger than 40 in good health and CMV-seropositive. For the CDR3, the DNA is TGTGCCAGCAGTGAGGGACAGCAGAACTATGGCTACACCTTC. Translated: CASSEGQQNYGYTF.